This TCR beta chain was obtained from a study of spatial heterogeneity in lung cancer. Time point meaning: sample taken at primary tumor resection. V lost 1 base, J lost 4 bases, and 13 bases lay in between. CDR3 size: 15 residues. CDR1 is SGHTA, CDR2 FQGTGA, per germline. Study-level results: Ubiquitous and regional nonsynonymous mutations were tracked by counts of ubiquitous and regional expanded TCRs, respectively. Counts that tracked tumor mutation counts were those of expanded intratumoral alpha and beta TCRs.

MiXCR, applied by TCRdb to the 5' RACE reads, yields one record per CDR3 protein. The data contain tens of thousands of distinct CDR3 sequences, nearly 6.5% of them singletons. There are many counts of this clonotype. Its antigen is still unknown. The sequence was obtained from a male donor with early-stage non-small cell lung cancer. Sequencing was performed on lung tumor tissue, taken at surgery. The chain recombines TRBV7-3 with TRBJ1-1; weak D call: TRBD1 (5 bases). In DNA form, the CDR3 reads TGTGCCAGCAGCTTAAATCCCCAGGGTATCACTGAAGCTTTCTTT. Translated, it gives CASSLNPQGITEAFF.